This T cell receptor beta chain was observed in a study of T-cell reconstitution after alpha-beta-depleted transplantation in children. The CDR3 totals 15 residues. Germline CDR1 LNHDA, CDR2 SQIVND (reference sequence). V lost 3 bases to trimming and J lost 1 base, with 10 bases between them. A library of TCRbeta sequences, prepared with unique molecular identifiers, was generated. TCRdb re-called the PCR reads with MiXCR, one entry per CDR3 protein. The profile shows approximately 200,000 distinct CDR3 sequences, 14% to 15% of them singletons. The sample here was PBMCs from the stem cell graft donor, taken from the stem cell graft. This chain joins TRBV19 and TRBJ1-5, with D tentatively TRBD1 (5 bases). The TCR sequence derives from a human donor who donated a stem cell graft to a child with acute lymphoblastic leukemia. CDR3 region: CASSMNWGSNQPQHF. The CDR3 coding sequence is TGTGCCAGTAGTATGAATTGGGGGAGCAATCAGCCCCAGCATTTT.